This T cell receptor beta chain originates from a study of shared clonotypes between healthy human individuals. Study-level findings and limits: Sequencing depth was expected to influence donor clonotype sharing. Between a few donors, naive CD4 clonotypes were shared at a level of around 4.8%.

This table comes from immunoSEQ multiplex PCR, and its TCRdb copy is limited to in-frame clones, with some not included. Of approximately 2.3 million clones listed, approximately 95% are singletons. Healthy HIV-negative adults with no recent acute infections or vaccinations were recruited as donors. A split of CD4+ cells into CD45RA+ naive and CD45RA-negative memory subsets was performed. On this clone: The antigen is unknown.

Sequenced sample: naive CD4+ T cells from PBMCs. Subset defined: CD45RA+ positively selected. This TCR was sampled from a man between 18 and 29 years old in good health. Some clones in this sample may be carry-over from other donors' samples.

This CDR3 reads CASSLNPGYGTQYF. DNA of the CDR3: TGTGCCAGCAGTTTAAATCCAGGGTACGGGACCCAGTACTTC. The chain uses TRBV27 and TRBJ2-5, with a weak D call TRBD1 (5 bases). V was clipped by 2 bases and J by 7 bases, with 14 bases between them. The CDR3 contains 14 residues. Germline V CDR1 and CDR2: MNHEY, SMNVEV (reference sequence).